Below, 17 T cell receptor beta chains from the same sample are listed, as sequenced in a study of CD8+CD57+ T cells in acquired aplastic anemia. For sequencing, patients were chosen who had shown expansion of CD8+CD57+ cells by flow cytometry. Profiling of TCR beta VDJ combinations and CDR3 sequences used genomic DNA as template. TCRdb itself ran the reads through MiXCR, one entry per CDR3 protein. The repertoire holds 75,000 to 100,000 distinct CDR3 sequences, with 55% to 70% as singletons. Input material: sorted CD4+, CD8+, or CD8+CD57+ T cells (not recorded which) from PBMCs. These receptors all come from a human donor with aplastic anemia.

The CDR3 region has the DNA TGCAGCGTTGTGAGGGGTAGCGCAGATACGCAGTATTTT. It is translated as CSVVRGSADTQYF. The chain has TRBV29-1 and TRBJ2-3, with D perhaps TRBD1 or TRBD2 (5 bases each). Trimming cost V 4 bases and J 4 bases, with 12 bases left between them. Germline-derived CDR1 and CDR2 are SQVTM and ANQGSEA. This CDR3 contains 13 residues.

CDR3 nucleotides: TGTGCCAGCACTCCAGGACGGGTTTCACCCCTCCACTTT. It encodes CASTPGRVSPLHF. V and J are TRBV6-1 and TRBJ1-6; D is unclear. Germline-derived CDR1 and CDR2 are MNHNS and SASEGT. The CDR3 has 13 amino acids. The V end was cut by 7 bases, the J end by 9 bases, with 13 bases between.

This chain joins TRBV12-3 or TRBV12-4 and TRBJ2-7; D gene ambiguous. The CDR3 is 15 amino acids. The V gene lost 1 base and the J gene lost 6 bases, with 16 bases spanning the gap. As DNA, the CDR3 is TGTGCCAGCAGTTTAGGGCTGGGTTTGGTGGGCGAGCAGTACTTC. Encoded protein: CASSLGLGLVGEQYF.

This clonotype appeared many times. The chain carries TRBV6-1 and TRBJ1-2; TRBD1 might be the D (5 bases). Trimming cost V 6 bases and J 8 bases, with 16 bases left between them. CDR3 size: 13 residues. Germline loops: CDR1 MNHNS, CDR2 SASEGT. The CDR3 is CASRPGTLEGYTF. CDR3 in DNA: TGTGCCAGCAGGCCCGGGACGTTAGAGGGCTACACCTTC.

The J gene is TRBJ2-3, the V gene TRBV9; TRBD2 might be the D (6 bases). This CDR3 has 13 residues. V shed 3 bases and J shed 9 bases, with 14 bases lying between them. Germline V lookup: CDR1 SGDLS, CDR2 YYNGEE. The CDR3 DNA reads TGTGCCAGCAGCGGCTTACCTAGCGTCACGCAGTATTTT. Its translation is CASSGLPSVTQYF.

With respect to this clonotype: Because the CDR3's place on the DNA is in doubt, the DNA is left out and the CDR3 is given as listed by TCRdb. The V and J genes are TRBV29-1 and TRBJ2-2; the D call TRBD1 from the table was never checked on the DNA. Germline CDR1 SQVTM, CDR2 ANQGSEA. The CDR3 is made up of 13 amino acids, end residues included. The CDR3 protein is CSVVGQGTGELFF.

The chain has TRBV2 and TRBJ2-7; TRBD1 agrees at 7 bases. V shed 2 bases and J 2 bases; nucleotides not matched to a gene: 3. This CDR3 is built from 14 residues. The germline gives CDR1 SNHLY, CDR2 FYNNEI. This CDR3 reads CASSERTGTYEQYF. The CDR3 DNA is TGTGCCAGCAGTGAACGGACAGGAACCTACGAGCAGTACTTC. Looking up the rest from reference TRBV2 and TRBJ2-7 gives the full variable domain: EPEVTQTPSHQVTQMGQEVILRCVPISNHLYFYWYRQILGQKVEFLVSFYNNEISEKSEIFDDQFSVERPDGSNFTLKIRSTKLEDSAMYFCASSERTGTYEQYFGPGTRLTVT.

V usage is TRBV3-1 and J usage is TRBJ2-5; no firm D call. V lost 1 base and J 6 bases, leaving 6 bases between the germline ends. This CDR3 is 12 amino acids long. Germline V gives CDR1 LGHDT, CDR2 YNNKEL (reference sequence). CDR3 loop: CASSQASQTQYF. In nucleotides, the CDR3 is TGTGCCAGCAGCCAAGCTTCGCAGACCCAGTACTTC.

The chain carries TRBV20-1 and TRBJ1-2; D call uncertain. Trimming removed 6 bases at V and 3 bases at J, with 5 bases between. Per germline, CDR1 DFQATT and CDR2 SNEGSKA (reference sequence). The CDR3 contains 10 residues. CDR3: CSANYYGYTF. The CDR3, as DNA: TGCAGTGCCAACTACTATGGCTACACCTTC.

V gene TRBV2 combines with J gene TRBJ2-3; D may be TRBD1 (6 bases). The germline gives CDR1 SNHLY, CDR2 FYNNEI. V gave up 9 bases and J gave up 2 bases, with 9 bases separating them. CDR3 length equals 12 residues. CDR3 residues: CASTGPTDTQYF. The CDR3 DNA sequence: TGTGCCAGTACAGGGCCCACAGATACGCAGTATTTT.

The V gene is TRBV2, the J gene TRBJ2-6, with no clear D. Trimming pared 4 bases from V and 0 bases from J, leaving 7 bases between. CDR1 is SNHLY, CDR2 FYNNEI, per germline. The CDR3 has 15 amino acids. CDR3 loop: CASSGRASGANVLTF. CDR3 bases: TGTGCCAGCAGTGGTAGGGCCTCTGGGGCCAACGTCCTGACTTTC. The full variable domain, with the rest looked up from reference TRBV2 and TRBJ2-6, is EPEVTQTPSHQVTQMGQEVILRCVPISNHLYFYWYRQILGQKVEFLVSFYNNEISEKSEIFDDQFSVERPDGSNFTLKIRSTKLEDSAMYFCASSGRASGANVLTFGAGSRLTVL.

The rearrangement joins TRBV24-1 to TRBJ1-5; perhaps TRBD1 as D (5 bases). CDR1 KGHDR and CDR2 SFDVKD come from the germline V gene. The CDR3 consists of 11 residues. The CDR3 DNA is TGTGGGGGGGATAGCAATCAGCCCCAGCATTTT. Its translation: CGGDSNQPQHF.

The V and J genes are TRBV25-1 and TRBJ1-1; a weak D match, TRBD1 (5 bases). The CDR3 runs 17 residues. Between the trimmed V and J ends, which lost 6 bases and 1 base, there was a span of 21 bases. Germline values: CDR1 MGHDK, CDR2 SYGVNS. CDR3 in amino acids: CASSLGGARFGNTEAFF. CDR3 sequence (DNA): TGTGCCAGCAGCTTAGGAGGGGCGCGTTTTGGGAACACTGAAGCTTTCTTT.

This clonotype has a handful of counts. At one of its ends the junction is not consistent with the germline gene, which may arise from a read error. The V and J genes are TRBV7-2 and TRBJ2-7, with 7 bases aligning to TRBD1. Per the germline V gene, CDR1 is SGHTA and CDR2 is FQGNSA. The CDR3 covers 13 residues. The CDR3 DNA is TGTGCCAGCAGATTAGGGGGCGGCTACGAGCAGTACTTC. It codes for CASRLGGGYEQYF.

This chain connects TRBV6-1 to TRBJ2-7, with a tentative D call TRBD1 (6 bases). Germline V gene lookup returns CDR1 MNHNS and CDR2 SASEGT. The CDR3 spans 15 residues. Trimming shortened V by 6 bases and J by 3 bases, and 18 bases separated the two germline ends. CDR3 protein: CASRSRDTELYEQYF. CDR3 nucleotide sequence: TGTGCCAGCAGATCCCGGGACACGGAACTCTACGAGCAGTACTTC.

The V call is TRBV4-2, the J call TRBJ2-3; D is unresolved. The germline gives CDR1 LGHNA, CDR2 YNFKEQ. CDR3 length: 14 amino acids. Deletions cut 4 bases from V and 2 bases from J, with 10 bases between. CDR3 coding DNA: TGTGCCAGCAGCCCCGGACCATTCACAGATACGCAGTATTTT. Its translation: CASSPGPFTDTQYF.

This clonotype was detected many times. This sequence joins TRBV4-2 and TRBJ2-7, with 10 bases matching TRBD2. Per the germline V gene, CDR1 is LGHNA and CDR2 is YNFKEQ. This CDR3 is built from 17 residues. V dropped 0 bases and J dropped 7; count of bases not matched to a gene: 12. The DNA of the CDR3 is TGTGCCAGCAGCCAAGATCGGAGCGGGAGGGCCTCTTGGGAGCAGTACTTC. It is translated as CASSQDRSGRASWEQYF.